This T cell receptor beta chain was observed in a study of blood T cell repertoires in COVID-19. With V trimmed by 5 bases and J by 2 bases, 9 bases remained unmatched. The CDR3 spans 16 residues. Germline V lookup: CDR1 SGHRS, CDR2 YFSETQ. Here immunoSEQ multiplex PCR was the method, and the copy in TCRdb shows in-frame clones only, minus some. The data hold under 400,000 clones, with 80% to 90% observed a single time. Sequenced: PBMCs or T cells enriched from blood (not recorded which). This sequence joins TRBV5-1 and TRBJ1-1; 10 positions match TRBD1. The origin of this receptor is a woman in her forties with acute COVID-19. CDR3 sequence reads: CASSLPRTGGNTEAFF. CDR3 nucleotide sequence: TGCGCCAGCAGTCTCCCCCGGACAGGGGGTAACACTGAAGCTTTCTTT. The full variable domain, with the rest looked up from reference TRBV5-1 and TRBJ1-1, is KAGVTQTPRYLIKTRGQQVTLSCSPISGHRSVSWYQQTPGQGLQFLFEYFSETQRNKGNFPGRFSGRQFSNSRSEMNVSTLELGDSALYLCASSLPRTGGNTEAFFGQGTRLTVV.